This T cell receptor (beta chain) appears in the sequencing data of a study of shared clonotypes between healthy human individuals. This clone turned up a few times. Antigen unknown. The study ran the assay at deep level. TCRdb's table, derived via immunoSEQ multiplex PCR, lists solely in-frame clones and lacks some. The repertoire consists of approximately 940,000 clones, with less than 85% occurring once and the leading ten covering around 1.5%. Findings and caveats of the study: Lower generation probabilities were found for non-shared clonotypes than for those shared by all four donors.

The sample comprised memory CD4+ T cells sorted from blood. Subset of the sample: CD45RA-negative fraction. The sequence was obtained from a man between 18 and 29 years old in good health.

This CDR3 is CASSLYGSGLRTGELFF. CDR3 nucleotides: TGTGCCAGCAGCTTATACGGATCCGGTTTACGTACCGGGGAGCTGTTTTTT. This chain uses TRBV7-9 with TRBJ2-2; D unresolved. This CDR3 has 17 residues. Trimming shortened V by 2 bases and J by 5 bases, and 18 bases separated the two germline ends. The germline gives CDR1 SEHNR, CDR2 FQNEAQ (reference sequence).